These T cell receptor beta chains were read from a single sample in a study of control samples from healthy donors and cancer patients. Generated by immunoSEQ multiplex PCR, the TCRdb table keeps only in-frame clones and is missing some. Of about 140,000 clones detected, 94% appear once; the ten largest clones hold about 12%. The sequenced material came from blood. Receptor source: a man between 40 and 49 years old in good health. CDR3s include the opening cysteine and the closing phenylalanine or tryptophan. D genes are given only for firm matches. Clone size is given for some rows only: seen once, a few or many times, or a class if the clone is expanded.

size: once; J: TRBJ1-5; V: TRBV7-8; D: .; DNA: TGTGCCAGCAGCCCTAATACCGACCCTAATCAGCCCCAGCATTTT; CDR3: CASSPNTDPNQPQHF
size: .; J: TRBJ2-1; V: TRBV6-2/TRBV6-3; D: .; DNA: TGTGCCAGCAGTTACTCGGGGGGCTCCTACAATGAGCAGTTCTTC; CDR3: CASSYSGGSYNEQFF
size: once; J: TRBJ2-2; V: TRBV4-3; D: .; DNA: TGCGCCAGCAGCCATGGGGGCAGTGGCTTTGAGACCGGGGAGCTGTTTTTT; CDR3: CASSHGGSGFETGELFF
size: .; J: TRBJ1-1; V: TRBV9; D: .; DNA: TGTGCCAGCAGCGTAGCGGCAGGGGAAAACACTGAAGCTTTCTTT; CDR3: CASSVAAGENTEAFF
size: .; J: TRBJ1-6; V: TRBV9; D: .; DNA: TGTGCCAGCAGCGTAGAGGTTAATTCACCCCTCCACTTT; CDR3: CASSVEVNSPLHF
size: .; J: TRBJ2-6; V: TRBV14; D: .; DNA: TGTGCCAGCAGCCAAGATACTGGGGCCAACGTCCTGACTTTC; CDR3: CASSQDTGANVLTF
size: few; J: TRBJ1-1; V: TRBV6-5; D: TRBD1; DNA: TGTGCCAGCGGCGGGACAGGGTACTTTGAAGCTTTCTTT; CDR3: CASGGTGYFEAFF
size: .; J: TRBJ1-1; V: TRBV15; D: .; DNA: TGTGCCACCAGCAGCACACAGAACACTGAAGCTTTCTTT; CDR3: CATSSTQNTEAFF
size: .; J: TRBJ1-4; V: TRBV10-3; D: .; DNA: TGTGCCATCAGTGAACCAGGGCAAGGTGAAAAACTGTTTTTT; CDR3: CAISEPGQGEKLFF
size: .; J: TRBJ1-2; V: TRBV4-3; D: .; DNA: TGCGCCAGCAGCCAAGATCTGGGGGAAAATGATGGCTACACCTTC; CDR3: CASSQDLGENDGYTF
size: .; J: TRBJ1-5; V: TRBV6-6; D: TRBD1; DNA: TGTGCCAGCAGTTTGGGACAGAATAGCAATCAGCCCCAGCATTTT; CDR3: CASSLGQNSNQPQHF
size: .; J: TRBJ1-2; V: TRBV7-2; D: .; DNA: TGTGCCAGCAGCTTAGTCCCTAAAAACTATGGCTACACCTTC; CDR3: CASSLVPKNYGYTF
size: .; J: TRBJ2-5; V: TRBV10-1; D: .; DNA: TGCGCCAGCAGTGAGGCTACAGGGAGAGGGGAGACCCAGTACTTC; CDR3: CASSEATGRGETQYF
size: .; J: TRBJ1-3; V: TRBV7-3; D: .; DNA: TGTGCCAGCAGCTTATTCCCCACAGGGTCTGGAAACACCATATATTTT; CDR3: CASSLFPTGSGNTIYF
size: .; J: TRBJ2-2; V: TRBV30; D: TRBD1; DNA: TGTGCCTGGAGCGGGGACAGCGTTACCGGGGAGCTGTTTTTT; CDR3: CAWSGDSVTGELFF
size: .; J: TRBJ2-1; V: TRBV19; D: .; DNA: TGTGCCAGTAGTGCGTGGAATGAGCAGTTCTTC; CDR3: CASSAWNEQFF
size: once; J: TRBJ2-1; V: TRBV5-6; D: .; DNA: TGTGCCAGCAGTTCCGGACTTGTGAACAATGAGCAGTTCTTC; CDR3: CASSSGLVNNEQFF
size: .; J: TRBJ2-3; V: TRBV4-1; D: .; DNA: TGCGCCAGCAGTCTAAGACCCAGAGGGAGCACAGATACGCAGTATTTT; CDR3: CASSLRPRGSTDTQYF
size: .; J: TRBJ2-5; V: TRBV12-5; D: .; DNA: TGTGCTAGTGGTGCCACAGGGCCGGAGACCCAGTACTTC; CDR3: CASGATGPETQYF
size: .; J: TRBJ1-6; V: TRBV5-6; D: .; DNA: TGTGCCAGCAGCTTGTCCCGAAATTCACCCCTCCACTTT; CDR3: CASSLSRNSPLHF
size: .; J: TRBJ2-5; V: TRBV6-5; D: .; DNA: TGTGCCAGACGCGGTGAGCGAGAGACCCAGTACTTC; CDR3: CARRGERETQYF
size: .; J: TRBJ2-4; V: TRBV19; D: .; DNA: TGTGCCAGTAGTGCCTTGACAGGGAGGACGGCCAAAAACATTCAGTACTTC; CDR3: CASSALTGRTAKNIQYF
size: few; J: TRBJ2-3; V: TRBV6-2/TRBV6-3; D: .; DNA: TGTGCCAGCAGTCAGCAGGGAGGTACGCAGTATTTT; CDR3: CASSQQGGTQYF
size: .; J: TRBJ2-7; V: TRBV5-1; D: .; DNA: TGCGCCAGCAGTAAGTCAGGGATCATGGCCTACGAGCAGTACTTC; CDR3: CASSKSGIMAYEQYF
size: .; J: TRBJ1-3; V: TRBV24-1; D: .; DNA: TGTGCCACCAGTGGGCCCGGAAACACCATATATTTT; CDR3: CATSGPGNTIYF
size: .; J: TRBJ1-5; V: TRBV6-2/TRBV6-3; D: .; DNA: TGTGCCAGCAGTTACCGAGACAATCAGCCCCAGCATTTT; CDR3: CASSYRDNQPQHF
size: .; J: TRBJ2-7; V: TRBV5-6; D: .; DNA: TGTGCCAGCAGCTTGTTTGGGACACTCTACGAGCAGTACTTC; CDR3: CASSLFGTLYEQYF
size: .; J: TRBJ2-1; V: TRBV15; D: .; DNA: TGTGCCACCAGCAGCAAAGTAAAGGGACAATACTACAATGAGCAGTTCTTC; CDR3: CATSSKVKGQYYNEQFF
size: once; J: TRBJ2-1; V: TRBV5-6; D: .; DNA: TGTGCCAGCAGCACGGCAGGTAACAATGAGCAGTTCTTC; CDR3: CASSTAGNNEQFF
size: .; J: TRBJ2-3; V: TRBV24-1; D: .; DNA: TGTGCCACCAGCCCACCACCGTGGGGAATTGGGAGCACAGATACGCAGTATTTT; CDR3: CATSPPPWGIGSTDTQYF
size: once; J: TRBJ2-2; V: TRBV7-9; D: .; DNA: TGTGCCAGCAGGGGCTCGACAGGAACAAACGCGAACACCGGGGAGCTGTTTTTT; CDR3: CASRGSTGTNANTGELFF
size: .; J: TRBJ2-2; V: TRBV9; D: TRBD2; DNA: TGTGCCAGCAGCGTAGGTGGGGGGGCGAACACCGGGGAGCTGTTTTTT; CDR3: CASSVGGGANTGELFF
size: .; J: TRBJ1-1; V: TRBV7-8; D: .; DNA: TGTGCCAGCAGCTTAGTTCGGGGGGGGAACACTGAAGCTTTCTTT; CDR3: CASSLVRGGNTEAFF
size: .; J: TRBJ1-1; V: TRBV11-1; D: .; DNA: TGTGCCAGCAGCTTAGGAGGGGAGAGCACTGAAGCTTTCTTT; CDR3: CASSLGGESTEAFF
size: .; J: TRBJ1-6; V: TRBV9; D: .; DNA: TGTGCCAGCAGCGTAGGTTCCGGGAATTCACCCCTCCACTTT; CDR3: CASSVGSGNSPLHF
size: .; J: TRBJ1-2; V: TRBV9; D: .; DNA: TGTGCCAGCAGAGACCATCAGGGAAATGGCTACACCTTC; CDR3: CASRDHQGNGYTF
size: .; J: TRBJ1-5; V: TRBV6-5; D: TRBD1; DNA: TGTGCCAGCAGTTACGCAGGGGGCCTCAATCAGCCCCAGCATTTT; CDR3: CASSYAGGLNQPQHF
size: .; J: TRBJ2-2; V: TRBV11-1; D: TRBD2; DNA: TGTGCCAGCAGCCCCAGGAGCGGGAGGGTCACCGGGGAGCTGTTTTTT; CDR3: CASSPRSGRVTGELFF
size: once; J: TRBJ2-5; V: TRBV19; D: .; DNA: TGTGCCACCCTGAGTTTAGGGACCCAGTACTTC; CDR3: CATLSLGTQYF
size: .; J: TRBJ1-5; V: TRBV12-3/TRBV12-4; D: .; DNA: TGTGCCAGCAGCCGACAGACAAATCAGCCCCAGCATTTT; CDR3: CASSRQTNQPQHF
size: many; J: TRBJ1-1; V: TRBV27; D: .; DNA: TGTGCCAGCAGTTTTTATTATAGGGGGGCCTGGACTGAAGCTTTCTTT; CDR3: CASSFYYRGAWTEAFF
size: .; J: TRBJ2-7; V: TRBV4-1; D: .; DNA: TGCGCCAGCAGCCAAGACTACCTGGCGGGGGCCGAGCAGTACTTC; CDR3: CASSQDYLAGAEQYF
size: once; J: TRBJ1-1; V: TRBV15; D: .; DNA: TGTGCCACCAGCAGAACACAGGGGAACACTGAAGCTTTCTTT; CDR3: CATSRTQGNTEAFF
size: .; J: TRBJ1-5; V: TRBV7-9; D: .; DNA: TGTGCCAGCAGCTTAGCGGGGGGGGACCAGCCCCAGCATTTT; CDR3: CASSLAGGDQPQHF
size: .; J: TRBJ1-6; V: TRBV7-8; D: .; DNA: TGTGCCAGCAGCCTTGTTGGAGACCCCTATAATTCACCCCTCCACTTT; CDR3: CASSLVGDPYNSPLHF
size: .; J: TRBJ2-3; V: TRBV5-1; D: TRBD1; DNA: TGCGCCAGCAGCCCGGACAGGGGCACAGATACGCAGTATTTT; CDR3: CASSPDRGTDTQYF
size: .; J: TRBJ2-6; V: TRBV6-6; D: .; DNA: TGTGCCAGCAGTCTCCGACGAGGGAGCTCTGGGGCCAACGTCCTGACTTTC; CDR3: CASSLRRGSSGANVLTF
size: .; J: TRBJ2-7; V: TRBV19; D: TRBD2; DNA: TGTGCCAGTAGTACCCAGGGACTAGCGGGAGGCTTACGGAGCTACGAGCAGTACTTC; CDR3: CASSTQGLAGGLRSYEQYF
size: .; J: TRBJ1-3; V: TRBV4-1; D: .; DNA: TGCGCCAGCAGCCAAGGGGGGCAGGGTGGAGACACCATATATTTT; CDR3: CASSQGGQGGDTIYF
size: .; J: TRBJ2-2; V: TRBV3-1/TRBV3-2; D: .; DNA: TGTGCCAGCCGCAGACCGAACACCGGGGAGCTGTTTTTT; CDR3: CASRRPNTGELFF
size: .; J: TRBJ1-2; V: TRBV14; D: .; DNA: TGTGCCAGCAGCCGAGACCCAGGGGGCTACACCTTC; CDR3: CASSRDPGGYTF
size: .; J: TRBJ1-2; V: TRBV5-4; D: .; DNA: TGTGCCAGCAGCTTGAGGGACCTTCAAGCTAACTATGGCTACACCTTC; CDR3: CASSLRDLQANYGYTF
size: .; J: TRBJ1-2; V: TRBV3-1/TRBV3-2; D: .; DNA: TGTGCCAGCAGCCAAAGGAATGGCTACACCTTC; CDR3: CASSQRNGYTF
size: .; J: TRBJ1-1; V: TRBV14; D: .; DNA: TGTGCCAGCAGCCAAGATCGGGTTGAGGCTTTCTTT; CDR3: CASSQDRVEAFF
size: .; J: TRBJ1-5; V: TRBV2; D: .; DNA: TGTGCCAGCAGTGAATGGGGGAACAATCAGCCCCAGCATTTT; CDR3: CASSEWGNNQPQHF
size: .; J: TRBJ2-1; V: TRBV5-1; D: TRBD1; DNA: TGCGCCAGCAGCTTGCTAAGTGACAGGGGGAGCAATGAGCAGTTCTTC; CDR3: CASSLLSDRGSNEQFF
size: few; J: TRBJ2-2; V: TRBV28; D: TRBD2; DNA: TGTGCCAGCACGGGGACTAGCTGGCAGCTGTTTTTT; CDR3: CASTGTSWQLFF
size: .; J: TRBJ2-1; V: TRBV20-1; D: .; DNA: TGCAGTGCTCCAGCACGGAATGAGCAGTTCTTC; CDR3: CSAPARNEQFF
size: .; J: TRBJ2-3; V: TRBV6-5; D: .; DNA: TGTGCCAGCAGTTACTCGATACAGGGAGCTGAGTATTTT; CDR3: CASSYSIQGAEYF